This TCR beta chain derives from a study of T-cell memory formation after mild COVID-19. Overall study findings and caveats: Shrinking CD4+ clones were chiefly CM and EM; CD8+ ones were chiefly EMRA.

The CDR3 totals 16 residues. V lost 1 base and J 0 bases, leaving 12 bases between the germline ends. MiXCR, applied by TCRdb to the 5' RACE reads, yields one record per CDR3 protein. The data show 300,000 to 350,000 distinct CDR3 sequences, with approximately 15% seen just once and roughly 23% held by the top ten. For this clonotype: Its antigen is as yet unknown.

The sequenced sample was PBMCs or a T cell subset sorted from them (not recorded which). J is TRBJ1-1 and V is TRBV12-3 or TRBV12-4, with a possible D match to TRBD1 (6 bases). The TCR was taken from a man aged 18 to 30 who had mild COVID-19 (a few samples of this study predate the infection). Cell type and time point are not known. As DNA, the CDR3 is TGTGCCAGCAGTTTAGAGGGGGGTCGTATGAACACTGAAGCTTTCTTT. It yields the protein CASSLEGGRMNTEAFF.